Listed below are T cell receptor beta chains from one sample, sequenced in a study of blood T cell repertoires in COVID-19. Some clones are missing from TCRdb's copy, which holds only in-frame ones; the method was immunoSEQ multiplex PCR. The sample includes hundreds of thousands of clones, under 85% of them seen just once. The source material was peripheral blood. Receptor source: a woman in her twenties or thirties with COVID-19, enrolled during active disease. Both conserved end residues are part of each CDR3. D genes are given only for firm matches. Size is stated for part of the rows, as once, few or many counts, or as a class when the clone is expanded.

size	V	J	D	CDR3	DNA
-	TRBV7-9	TRBJ2-3	-	CASSPPPSGTTDTQYF	TGTGCCAGCAGCCCACCACCCTCAGGGACAACAGATACGCAGTATTTT
-	TRBV9	TRBJ1-1	-	CASSASGGQMNTEAFF	TGTGCCAGCAGCGCGTCGGGGGGGCAGATGAACACTGAAGCTTTCTTT
-	TRBV20-1	TRBJ1-6	TRBD1	CSASYRGSPLHF	TGCAGTGCTAGTTACAGGGGTTCACCCCTCCACTTT
-	TRBV13	TRBJ2-7	-	CASSLGRVVEQYF	TGTGCCAGCAGCCTCGGCAGGGTGGTCGAGCAGTACTTC
few	TRBV4-3	TRBJ1-6	-	CASSQRQTGNSPLHF	TGCGCCAGCAGCCAGAGACAGACCGGTAATTCACCCCTCCACTTT
-	TRBV19	TRBJ2-1	TRBD2	CASSSGTSRVNEQFF	TGTGCCAGTAGTTCCGGGACTAGTCGGGTCAATGAGCAGTTCTTC
-	TRBV29-1	TRBJ1-2	-	CSVESRAGVGYTF	TGCAGCGTTGAAAGTAGGGCAGGGGTAGGCTACACCTTC
-	TRBV6-6	TRBJ1-1	TRBD1	CASTSTGRTEAFF	TGTGCCAGCACGTCGACAGGGCGAACTGAAGCTTTCTTT
once	TRBV3-1/TRBV3-2	TRBJ1-2	-	CASSLHSGANYGYTF	TGTGCCAGCAGCCTTCACTCTGGAGCTAACTATGGCTACACCTTC
-	TRBV2	TRBJ1-1	-	CASSLRDNGLMNTEAFF	TGTGCCAGCAGCCTCCGGGACAACGGATTAATGAACACTGAAGCTTTCTTT
-	TRBV29-1	TRBJ2-3	TRBD2	CSVGGGSTDTQYF	TGCAGCGTTGGCGGGGGTAGCACAGATACGCAGTATTTT